This T cell receptor (beta chain) originates from a study of identical twins. The CDR3 totals 14 residues. Trimming took off 6 bases at V and 2 bases at J, with 17 bases between the two ends. In germline, CDR1 is DFQATT, CDR2 SNEGSKA (reference sequence). Study-level findings and limits: Zero-insertion analyses were open to partial confounding by invariant MAIT and iNKT cells. Models predicted less out-of-frame TCR alpha sharing in monozygotic twins than was found.

The cDNA had a unique molecular identifier and a template-switch universal primer site. TCRdb fed the 5' RACE reads into MiXCR, producing one record per CDR3 protein. The sample carries under 400,000 distinct CDR3 sequences, 9% recorded once. This clonotype was recorded many times. No antigen is known for it. Each donor was a healthy Caucasian. The chain links TRBV20-1 to TRBJ2-7, with D possibly matching TRBD1 (6 bases). The source is a woman in her 50s in good health. Sequencing input: naive T cells sorted from blood. CDR3 sequence: CSAEDRPFAYEQYF. The CDR3 DNA sequence: TGCAGTGCCGAAGACAGGCCTTTTGCCTACGAGCAGTACTTC.